Included here is one TCR beta chain sequence, with context. Its antigen is currently unknown. These data belong to a study of CXCR3-negative and CXCR3-positive naive CD8 T cells. Study-wide points: The TRB CDR3s that CXCR3-positive naive cells carried were more hydrophobic than those of CXCR3-negative naive cells.

UMI-labeled 5' RACE yielded the TRB cDNA libraries. Following a re-call of the 5' RACE reads, TCRdb has one entry per CDR3 protein and lacks DNA. The sample totals 140,000 to 150,000 distinct CDR3 sequences. CD45RO-CCR7+CD27+CD95- marked naive CD8+ T cells. Sequencing was performed on naive CXCR3+ CD8+ T cells from blood. The sample's subset: CD45RO-CCR7+CD27+CD95- naive CD8+ T cells expressing CXCR3 (TNR3+). This TCR was recovered from a human donor in good health. Some clones in this sample may be carry-over from other donors' samples.

CDR3 region: CSARDFGRTPYEQYF. The chain recombines TRBV20-1 with TRBJ2-7; with no DNA, the TCRdb D assignment of TRBD1 cannot be verified. Per the germline V gene, CDR1 is DFQATT and CDR2 is SNEGSKA (reference sequence). The CDR3 has 15 residues.